This passage covers 17 T cell receptor beta chains from one sample sequenced in a study of CD8 T cells in Susac syndrome. Random hexamers served to reverse transcribe about 0.5 to 1 ug RNA. TCRdb redid the calling of the immunoSEQ multiplex PCR reads with MiXCR, one entry per CDR3 protein. The table lists about 160,000 distinct CDR3 sequences, roughly 95% of them singletons. Source material: CD4+ T cells from PBMCs. The receptors come from a human donor in good health.

The V call is TRBV3-1, the J call TRBJ1-2; D is unclear. The CDR3 is 11 residues long. Germline CDR1 and CDR2: LGHDT and YNNKEL (reference sequence). Trimming removed 7 bases from V and 2 bases from J, with 5 bases in between. The CDR3 region has the DNA TGTGCCAGCACCGGCAACTATGGCTACACCTTC. This gives the protein CASTGNYGYTF.

As concerns this clonotype: Relative to the germline gene, one junction end is altered; a read error may explain this. The chain joins TRBV3-1 to TRBJ2-3, with D possibly being TRBD2 (5 bases). The CDR3 length is 15 residues. Looked up from germline, CDR1 is LGHDT and CDR2 is YNNKEL (reference sequence). The CDR3 bases are TGTGCCAGCAGCCAATCCCCCGCTAGCAGAGATACGCAGTATTTT. This encodes CASSQSPASRDTQYF.

J is TRBJ2-7 and V is TRBV3-1; TRBD1 aligns across 9 bases. This CDR3 spans 18 amino acids. Germline CDR1 reads LGHDT; CDR2 reads YNNKEL (reference sequence). Losses at the gene ends were 4 bases for V and 2 bases for J; bases not matched to a gene: 15. The CDR3 region has the DNA TGTGCCAGCAGCCTAATCCCGGGACAGGGAATGGGACCCTACGAGCAGTACTTC. It encodes CASSLIPGQGMGPYEQYF.

The chain combines TRBV2 with TRBJ1-1, with no clear D. Germline-derived CDR1 and CDR2 are SNHLY and FYNNEI. Trimming cost V 6 bases and J 4 bases, with 15 bases left between them. The CDR3 length is 14 residues. The chain's CDR3 is CASSPERSSTEAFF. The CDR3 DNA reads TGTGCCAGCAGCCCCGAACGGTCCTCCACTGAAGCTTTCTTT.

The chain has TRBV11-2 and TRBJ1-1, with TRBD1 as a possible D gene (6 bases). Between the trimmed V and J ends, which lost 5 bases and 7 bases, there was a span of 14 bases. Per the germline V gene, CDR1 is SGHAT and CDR2 is FQNNGV. CDR3 length: 13 amino acids. The CDR3 protein is CASSADRRDEAFF. As DNA, the CDR3 is TGTGCCAGCAGCGCCGACAGGAGAGATGAAGCTTTCTTT.

The J gene is TRBJ1-5, the V gene TRBV6-6; D call uncertain. Trimming stripped 6 bases from V and 2 bases from J, with 8 bases between. Germline V CDR1 and CDR2: MNHNY, SVGAGI (reference sequence). The CDR3 spans 13 residues. The CDR3 is CASREFGNQPQHF. CDR3 nucleotides: TGTGCCAGCAGGGAGTTTGGCAATCAGCCCCAGCATTTT.

This clonotype has just one count. V usage is TRBV29-1 and J usage is TRBJ1-4, with 8 nucleotides matching TRBD1. Trimming took 7 bases from V and 4 from J; bases not matched to a gene: 5. Germline V gene data show CDR1 as SQVTM and CDR2 as ANQGSEA. The CDR3 has 13 residues. The CDR3 nucleotides read TGCAGCGCCCGACAGGGGTATAATGAAAAACTGTTTTTT. It codes for CSARQGYNEKLFF.

This clonotype was counted a single time. The chain joins TRBV6-5 to TRBJ2-2; 8 bases are a match to TRBD1. The CDR3 totals 13 residues. With 7 bases clipped from V and 5 bases from J, the junction kept 3 bases outside the gene matches. From germline, CDR1 is MNHEY and CDR2 SVGAGI. The CDR3 reads CASNQGATGELFF. CDR3 nucleotides: TGTGCCAGCAATCAGGGGGCAACCGGGGAGCTGTTTTTT.

The chain uses TRBV7-2 and TRBJ2-4; D possibly corresponds to TRBD2 (6 bases). The ends were cut back, 1 base at V and 3 bases at J, with 13 bases in the middle. CDR3 length: 16 residues. The V gene's germline CDR1 is SGHTA and CDR2 FQGNSA. This chain's CDR3 is CASSLGGRSGKNIQYF. The CDR3 DNA reads TGTGCCAGCAGCTTAGGGGGGAGGAGTGGCAAAAACATTCAGTACTTC. The variable domain in full, with the rest retrieved from reference TRBV7-2 and TRBJ2-4, is GAGVSQSPSNKVTEKGKDVELRCDPISGHTALYWYRQSLGQGLEFLIYFQGNSAPDKSGLPSDRFSAERTGGSVSTLTIQRTQQEDSAVYLCASSLGGRSGKNIQYFGAGTRLSVL.

This chain joins TRBV6-1 and TRBJ2-2; TRBD2 aligns across 9 bases. V lost 3 bases, J lost 7 bases, and 9 bases stayed unmatched. The CDR3 is made up of 16 amino acids. The germline CDR1 and CDR2 sequences are MNHNS and SASEGT. Written as DNA, the CDR3 is TGTGCCAGCAGTGAGGGGGTAGCGGGGGCGAGCGGGGAGCTGTTTTTT. This codes for CASSEGVAGASGELFF.

The chain is built from TRBV5-3 and TRBJ1-2; no firm D call. TRBV5-3 is given ORF status, its function remaining uncertain. The CDR3 runs to 12 residues. Trimming removed 7 bases from V and 5 bases from J, with 12 bases in between. CDR3 nucleotides: TGTGCCAGACGTACAAGCTATTATGGCTACACCTTC. Encoded protein: CARRTSYYGYTF.

The rearrangement joins TRBV3-1 to TRBJ2-2; 8 nucleotides align to TRBD1. The CDR3 has 15 amino acids. The trim removed 2 bases at V and 6 bases at J, leaving 5 bases unmatched. The germline gives CDR1 LGHDT, CDR2 YNNKEL (reference sequence). The CDR3 DNA reads TGTGCCAGCAGCCAAAACCAGGGGGCGGCCGGGGAGCTGTTTTTT. Amino acids: CASSQNQGAAGELFF.

A single count supports this clonotype. The V gene is TRBV11-1, the J gene TRBJ2-3; D not certain. From germline, CDR1 is SGHAT and CDR2 FQDESV (reference sequence). V was trimmed by 4 bases and J by 1 base, leaving 9 bases between them. There are 14 residues in the CDR3. The CDR3 sequence is CASSSRIRTDTQYF. DNA of the CDR3: TGTGCCAGCAGCTCCCGGATCCGCACAGATACGCAGTATTTT.

The V and J genes are TRBV5-4 and TRBJ1-2; D is unresolved. Germline CDR1 and CDR2: SGHNT and YYREEE (reference sequence). The CDR3 extends over 14 amino acids. Trimming shortened V by 5 bases and J by 0 bases, and 11 bases separated the two germline ends. The CDR3 DNA follows: TGTGCCAGCAGACCCCGTACAGCTAACTATGGCTACACCTTC. Translated: CASRPRTANYGYTF.

J is TRBJ2-2 and V is TRBV9, with D uncertain. This CDR3 contains 13 residues. Trimming removed 7 bases from V and 0 bases from J, with 7 bases in between. Germline V gene data show CDR1 as SGDLS and CDR2 as YYNGEE. This CDR3 reads CASEEPNTGELFF. The CDR3, as DNA: TGTGCCAGCGAGGAACCGAACACCGGGGAGCTGTTTTTT.

This chain connects TRBV6-5 to TRBJ2-7, with D tentatively TRBD1 (5 bases). Germline V gene data show CDR1 as MNHEY and CDR2 as SVGAGI. Trimming stripped 5 bases from V and 1 base from J, with 6 bases between. This CDR3 has 12 amino acids. The CDR3 DNA is TGTGCCAGCAGTGACAGATCCTACGAGCAGTACTTC. It codes for CASSDRSYEQYF.

V gene TRBV2 combines with J gene TRBJ2-7; D is uncertain. The V gene lost 6 bases and the J gene lost 0 bases, with 6 bases spanning the gap. The V gene's germline CDR1 is SNHLY and CDR2 FYNNEI. CDR3 length: 12 amino acids. CDR3 loop: CASRGGSYEQYF. The CDR3 DNA sequence: TGTGCCAGCAGGGGCGGCTCCTACGAGCAGTACTTC.